This T cell receptor beta chain is drawn from a study of T-cell reconstitution after alpha-beta-depleted transplantation in children. This clonotype appeared many times. The CDR3 length is 15 residues. The germline V gene has CDR1 SGHAT and CDR2 FQNNGV. J gave up 3 bases and V 5 bases, and 4 bases lay outside the gene matches. This sample's TCRbeta library carried unique molecular identifier barcodes. TCRdb fed the PCR reads into MiXCR, producing one record per CDR3 protein. The sample records more than 200,000 distinct CDR3 sequences, around 8.9% being singletons. The chain recombines TRBV11-2 with TRBJ2-1, with 10 bases identical to TRBD1. The receptor's source is a human donor who donated a stem cell graft to a child with SCID. This specimen was PBMCs from the stem cell graft donor, taken from the stem cell graft. CDR3 nucleotide sequence: TGTGCCAGCAGCGCGACAGGGGGCCACTACAATGAGCAGTTCTTC. Its translation is CASSATGGHYNEQFF.